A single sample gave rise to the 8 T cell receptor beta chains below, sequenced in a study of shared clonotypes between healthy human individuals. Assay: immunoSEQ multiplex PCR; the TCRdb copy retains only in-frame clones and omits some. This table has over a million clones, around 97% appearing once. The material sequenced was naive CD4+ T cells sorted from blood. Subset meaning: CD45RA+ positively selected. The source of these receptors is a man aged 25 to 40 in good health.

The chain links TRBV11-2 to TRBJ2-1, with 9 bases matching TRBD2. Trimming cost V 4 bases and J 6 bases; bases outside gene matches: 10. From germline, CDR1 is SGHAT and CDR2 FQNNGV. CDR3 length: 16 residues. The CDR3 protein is CASSSLAGGPSNEQFF. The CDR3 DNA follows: TGTGCCAGCAGCTCTCTTGCGGGAGGGCCCTCCAATGAGCAGTTCTTC.

CDR3 sequence: CASSVAGGWYTGELFF. The CDR3 DNA reads TGTGCCAGCAGCGTTGCAGGGGGCTGGTACACCGGGGAGCTGTTTTTT. This rearrangement joins TRBV9 to TRBJ2-2; 8 nucleotides line up with TRBD1. The CDR3 length is 16 residues. Germline loops: CDR1 SGDLS, CDR2 YYNGEE. Trimming at V came to 2 bases and at J to 3 bases, leaving 6 bases not matched to a gene.

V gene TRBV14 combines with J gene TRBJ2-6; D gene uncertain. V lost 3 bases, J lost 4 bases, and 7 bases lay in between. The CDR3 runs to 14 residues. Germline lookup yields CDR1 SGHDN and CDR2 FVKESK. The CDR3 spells CASSQNAGANVLTF. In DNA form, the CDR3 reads TGTGCCAGCAGCCAGAACGCGGGGGCCAACGTCCTGACTTTC.

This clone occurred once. The DNA for the CDR3 is TGTGCCAGCAGCCCCAGGGGGCTGAGAGGGAATGAGCAGTTCTTC. Its protein product is CASSPRGLRGNEQFF. The chain is built from TRBV7-9 and TRBJ2-1; 8 bases line up with TRBD1. This CDR3 spans 15 amino acids. The germline V gene has CDR1 SEHNR and CDR2 FQNEAQ (reference sequence). The junction had 10 bases not matched to a gene; V was cut back by 5 bases and J by 7 bases.

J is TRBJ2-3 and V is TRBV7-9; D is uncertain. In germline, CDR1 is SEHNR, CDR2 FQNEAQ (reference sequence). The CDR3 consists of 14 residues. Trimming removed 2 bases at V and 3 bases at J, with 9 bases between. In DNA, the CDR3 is TGTGCCAGCAGCTTATTCATAGGGACAGATACGCAGTATTTT. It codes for CASSLFIGTDTQYF.

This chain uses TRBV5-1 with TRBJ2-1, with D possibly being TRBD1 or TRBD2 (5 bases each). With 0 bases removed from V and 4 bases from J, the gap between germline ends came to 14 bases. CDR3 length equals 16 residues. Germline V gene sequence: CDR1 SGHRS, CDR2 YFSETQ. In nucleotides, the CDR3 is TGCGCCAGCAGCTTGGCCGGGATGGGGACGTACAATGAGCAGTTCTTC. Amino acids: CASSLAGMGTYNEQFF. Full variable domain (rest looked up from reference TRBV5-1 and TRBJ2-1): KAGVTQTPRYLIKTRGQQVTLSCSPISGHRSVSWYQQTPGQGLQFLFEYFSETQRNKGNFPGRFSGRQFSNSRSEMNVSTLELGDSALYLCASSLAGMGTYNEQFFGPGTRLTVL.

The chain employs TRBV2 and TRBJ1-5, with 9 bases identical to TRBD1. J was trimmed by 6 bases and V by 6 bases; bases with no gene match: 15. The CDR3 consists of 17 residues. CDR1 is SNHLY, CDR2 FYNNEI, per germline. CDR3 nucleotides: TGTGCCAGCAGGCCCGGACAGGGGCTTGAATTAGTTCAGCCCCAGCATTTT. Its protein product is CASRPGQGLELVQPQHF.

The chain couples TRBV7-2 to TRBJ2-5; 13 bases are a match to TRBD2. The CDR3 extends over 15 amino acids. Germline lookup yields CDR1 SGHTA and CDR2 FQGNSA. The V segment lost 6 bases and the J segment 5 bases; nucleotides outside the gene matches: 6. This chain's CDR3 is CASSQLAGGPETQYF. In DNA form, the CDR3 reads TGTGCCAGCAGTCAACTAGCGGGAGGGCCGGAGACCCAGTACTTC. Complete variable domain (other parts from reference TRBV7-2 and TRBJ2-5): GAGVSQSPSNKVTEKGKDVELRCDPISGHTALYWYRQSLGQGLEFLIYFQGNSAPDKSGLPSDRFSAERTGGSVSTLTIQRTQQEDSAVYLCASSQLAGGPETQYFGPGTRLLVL.